The 21 T cell receptor beta chains below come from one sample, sequenced in a study of siplizumab effects on memory and regulatory T cells. Sequenced by immunoSEQ multiplex PCR; TCRdb stores in-frame clones only, minus some. There are about 82,000 clones in the sample; approximately 88% occur only once, and more than 1.5% lies in the top ten. Sample: Tregs sorted from blood. The receptors shown here come from a human donor in good health.

As DNA, the CDR3 is TGTGCCAGCAGCTCCCGGACAGGGGGGTATGAGCAGTTCTTC. Its translation is CASSSRTGGYEQFF. The chain is built from TRBV7-6 and TRBJ2-1; 10 bases fit TRBD1. V gave up 4 bases and J gave up 8 bases; unmatched junction bases: 5. The CDR3 is 14 residues long. Looked up from germline, CDR1 is SGHVS and CDR2 is FNYEAQ.

This clone was recorded once. The chain combines TRBV7-6 with TRBJ2-7; 8 positions match TRBD1. The ends lost 5 bases at V and 4 bases at J; junction bases unmatched: 10. Germline lookup yields CDR1 SGHVS and CDR2 FNYEAQ. The CDR3 is made up of 15 amino acids. CDR3 loop: CASSPLGQGAYEQYF. Here the CDR3 DNA reads TGTGCCAGCAGCCCCCTAGGACAGGGCGCTTACGAGCAGTACTTC.

V gene TRBV29-1 combines with J gene TRBJ2-1; 7 bases match TRBD2. This CDR3 comprises 10 residues. The junction had 2 bases not matched to a gene; V was cut back by 6 bases and J by 9 bases. CDR1 SQVTM and CDR2 ANQGSEA come from the germline V gene. The CDR3 DNA is TGCAGCGTGGGGGGGTCTGAGCAGTTCTTC. This sequence encodes CSVGGSEQFF.

The V gene is TRBV5-1, the J gene TRBJ1-2, with D maybe TRBD1 (6 bases). Germline-derived CDR1 and CDR2 are SGHRS and YFSETQ. The CDR3 is made up of 13 amino acids. V lost 3 bases to trimming and J lost 3 bases, with 9 bases between them. The CDR3 reads CASSWTADYGYTF. The CDR3 DNA reads as TGCGCCAGCAGCTGGACAGCAGACTATGGCTACACCTTC.

The CDR3 nucleotides are TGTGCCAGCAGGCCCCCAAGCGCCAGCACAGATACGCAGTATTTT. Its protein is CASRPPSASTDTQYF. This rearrangement joins TRBV21-1 to TRBJ2-3; the table's TRBD2 call for D was not verified on the DNA. TRBV21-1 has pseudogene status. The length of the CDR3 is 15 residues.

The J gene is TRBJ2-1, the V gene TRBV7-8; D might be TRBD2 (6 bases). CDR1 and CDR2 from the germline V gene are SGHVS and FQNEAQ. Trimming stripped 5 bases from V and 3 bases from J, with 14 bases between. The CDR3 has 15 residues. The CDR3 DNA sequence: TGTGCCAGCAGCGTTCATAGCGGAGACTACAATGAGCAGTTCTTC. It yields the protein CASSVHSGDYNEQFF.

The chain couples TRBV15 to TRBJ2-1, with D hard to call. The V gene's germline CDR1 is LNHNV and CDR2 YYDKDF (reference sequence). The CDR3 extends over 11 amino acids. V dropped 4 bases and J dropped 5 bases, with 3 bases sitting between them. CDR3 in DNA: TGTGCCACCAGCAACCACAATGAGCAGTTCTTC. This translates into CATSNHNEQFF.

The V and J genes are TRBV2 and TRBJ1-4; 7 positions match TRBD1. There are 15 residues in the CDR3. V lost 4 bases, J lost 6 bases, and 8 bases stayed unmatched. From germline, CDR1 is SNHLY and CDR2 FYNNEI. CDR3 region: CASSGTGAKDEKLFF. The CDR3 nucleotides read TGTGCCAGCAGTGGCACAGGGGCTAAGGATGAAAAACTGTTTTTT. The whole variable domain, filled in from reference TRBV2 and TRBJ1-4, reads EPEVTQTPSHQVTQMGQEVILRCVPISNHLYFYWYRQILGQKVEFLVSFYNNEISEKSEIFDDQFSVERPDGSNFTLKIRSTKLEDSAMYFCASSGTGAKDEKLFFGSGTQLSVL.

CDR3: CASSLRGFYNSPLHF. The CDR3 DNA reads as TGTGCCAGCAGTTTGCGAGGGTTTTATAATTCACCCCTCCACTTT. V and J are TRBV28 and TRBJ1-6; D remains ambiguous. Per germline, CDR1 MDHEN and CDR2 SYDVKM. CDR3 length equals 15 residues. V dropped 3 bases and J dropped 4 bases, with 10 bases sitting between them.

The chain is built from TRBV4-2 and TRBJ1-2, with D tentatively TRBD1 (6 bases). The germline V gene has CDR1 LGHNA and CDR2 YNFKEQ. V lost 1 base to trimming and J lost 5 bases, with 14 bases between them. The CDR3 runs to 15 residues. CDR3 sequence: CASSQAYGGAYGYTF. In DNA, the CDR3 is TGTGCCAGCAGCCAAGCGTATGGGGGGGCTTATGGCTACACCTTC.

This chain uses TRBV5-1 with TRBJ2-2, with 7 bases matching TRBD1. The CDR3 spans 13 residues. The germline gives CDR1 SGHRS, CDR2 YFSETQ. V lost 4 bases to trimming and J lost 7 bases; unmatched junction nucleotides: 4. CDR3 sequence: CASSTTGVGELFF. The CDR3 bases are TGCGCCAGCAGCACAACAGGGGTCGGGGAGCTGTTTTTT. The full variable domain, with the rest looked up from reference TRBV5-1 and TRBJ2-2, is KAGVTQTPRYLIKTRGQQVTLSCSPISGHRSVSWYQQTPGQGLQFLFEYFSETQRNKGNFPGRFSGRQFSNSRSEMNVSTLELGDSALYLCASSTTGVGELFFGEGSRLTVL.

The chain carries TRBV19 and TRBJ1-1; D unresolved. The CDR3 spans 15 residues. The germline V and J ends were trimmed by 6 bases and 3 bases, with 17 bases remaining between them. CDR1 and CDR2 from the germline V gene are LNHDA and SQIVND (reference sequence). As DNA, the CDR3 is TGTGCCAGTAGCCTCGAGGCTTGGCGAGACACTGAAGCTTTCTTT. It yields the protein CASSLEAWRDTEAFF.

This chain joins TRBV4-1 and TRBJ2-3; 11 bases are shared with TRBD2. The CDR3 totals 20 residues. The J segment lost 1 base and the V segment lost 0 bases, leaving 12 bases of the junction unmatched. Per germline, CDR1 MGHRA and CDR2 YSYEKL. In nucleotides, the CDR3 is TGCGCCAGCAGCCAAGAGAAACCCCTAGCGGGGGGAGTTGGCACAGATACGCAGTATTTT. It codes for CASSQEKPLAGGVGTDTQYF.

The chain joins TRBV6-5 to TRBJ1-3; TRBD1 might be the D (6 bases). The CDR3 has 13 residues. The V and J ends lost 8 bases and 2 bases respectively, with 10 bases between them. CDR1 is MNHEY, CDR2 SVGAGI, per germline. CDR3 DNA: TGTGCCAGCGGGGGCAGGGCTGGAAACACCATATATTTT. Its protein product is CASGGRAGNTIYF.

The chain links TRBV2 to TRBJ2-1; D gene unclear. The CDR3 runs 14 residues. Trimming cost V 7 bases and J 0 bases, with 10 bases left between them. The germline CDR1 and CDR2 sequences are SNHLY and FYNNEI. This CDR3 is CASTLVSSYNEQFF. In DNA form, the CDR3 reads TGTGCCAGCACCCTCGTAAGCTCCTACAATGAGCAGTTCTTC.

The chain has TRBV6-6 and TRBJ1-5, with 7 bases matching TRBD1. V gave up 0 bases and J gave up 8 bases; unmatched junction bases: 7. The CDR3 has 15 residues. The V gene's germline CDR1 is MNHNY and CDR2 SVGAGI (reference sequence). CDR3 sequence (DNA): TGTGCCAGCAGTTACTCAGGGGGCGAGAGGGAGCCCCAGCATTTT. Amino acid sequence: CASSYSGGEREPQHF.

J is TRBJ1-1 and V is TRBV5-1, with 11 bases fitting TRBD1. The CDR3 is 14 residues long. J was trimmed by 4 bases and V by 8 bases; bases with no gene match: 7. Germline CDR1 and CDR2: SGHRS and YFSETQ. The CDR3 loop is CASRTGGGGTEAFF. The DNA of the CDR3 is TGCGCCAGTCGGACAGGGGGCGGAGGCACTGAAGCTTTCTTT. Full variable domain (missing parts from reference TRBV5-1 and TRBJ1-1): KAGVTQTPRYLIKTRGQQVTLSCSPISGHRSVSWYQQTPGQGLQFLFEYFSETQRNKGNFPGRFSGRQFSNSRSEMNVSTLELGDSALYLCASRTGGGGTEAFFGQGTRLTVV.

The chain links TRBV27 to TRBJ1-2, with 8 nucleotides matching TRBD1. The CDR3 totals 13 residues. The V gene end was trimmed by 5 bases and the J gene end by 8 bases; junction bases not matched to a gene: 7. CDR1 and CDR2 (germline): MNHEY, SMNVEV (reference sequence). The CDR3, as DNA: TGTGCCAGCAGTCCGCAGGGGGCGCACGGCTACACCTTC. Translation gives CASSPQGAHGYTF.

This clone is a singleton in its sample. The CDR3 region has the DNA TGTGCCAGCAGCTTGCGTGCGGGGGGGCGAAACAATGAGCAGTTCTTC. It encodes CASSLRAGGRNNEQFF. The chain combines TRBV5-5 with TRBJ2-1, with TRBD2 identical over 9 bases. Germline assignment: CDR1 SGHKS and CDR2 YYEKEE (reference sequence). The V segment lost 1 base and the J segment 5 bases; nucleotides outside the gene matches: 7. The length of the CDR3 is 16 residues.

The chain links TRBV6-5 to TRBJ1-6; D gene uncertain. The CDR3 has 13 amino acids. Germline V gene sequence: CDR1 MNHEY, CDR2 SVGAGI. Trimming took 7 bases from V and 5 from J, leaving 9 bases between them. CDR3 region: CASTEYDNSPLHF. The CDR3 DNA sequence: TGTGCCAGCACCGAGTATGATAATTCACCCCTCCACTTT.

The rearrangement uses TRBV27 and TRBJ1-4; maybe TRBD1 (5 bases). Trimming stripped 3 bases from V and 7 bases from J, with 15 bases between. The CDR3 is 15 residues long. Germline CDR1 reads MNHEY; CDR2 reads SMNVEV (reference sequence). CDR3 nucleotides: TGTGCCAGCAGTTTGAGGGTGGGGGTAGGTGAAAAACTGTTTTTT. This gives the protein CASSLRVGVGEKLFF. Supplemented by reference TRBV27 and TRBJ1-4, the full variable domain reads EAQVTQNPRYLITVTGKKLTVTCSQNMNHEYMSWYRQDPGLGLRQIYYSMNVEVTDKGDVPEGYKVSRKEKRNFPLILESPSPNQTSLYFCASSLRVGVGEKLFFGSGTQLSVL.